This TCR beta chain is from a study of blood T cell repertoires in COVID-19. In terms of age and location, participants ranged from roughly 18 to 89 years and lived in approximately 24 US areas. CDR3 size: 15 residues. J gave up 7 bases and V 6 bases, and 9 bases lay outside the gene matches. CDR1 and CDR2 from the germline V gene are SGHVS and FQNEAQ. As processed by the authors: Reference gene primers were amplified, and this amplification served to estimate nucleated cell counts. This table comes from immunoSEQ multiplex PCR, and its TCRdb copy is limited to in-frame clones, with some not included. Clonal size and the V and J genes are those of that table, whereas D and trimming came from the DNA. Of 300,000 to 400,000 clones listed, approximately 81% were seen once; the top ten hold under 2%.

J is TRBJ1-6 and V is TRBV7-8; 7 bases are a match to TRBD1. The receptor's source is a woman aged 25 to 39 who had been exposed to COVID-19. The sequenced sample consisted of PBMCs or T cells enriched from blood (not recorded which). As DNA, the CDR3 is TGTGCCAGCAGTGTTCTAACAGGGGAAAATTCACCCCTCCACTTT. It translates to CASSVLTGENSPLHF. Looking up the rest from reference TRBV7-8 and TRBJ1-6 gives the full variable domain: GAGVSQSPRYKVAKRGQDVALRCDPISGHVSLFWYQQALGQGPEFLTYFQNEAQLDKSGLPSDRFFAERPEGSVSTLKIQRTQQEDSAVYLCASSVLTGENSPLHFGNGTRLTVT.